Presented here are 15 T cell receptor beta chains from one specimen sequenced in a study of blood T cell repertoires in COVID-19. Libraries were prepared by immunoSEQ multiplex PCR; TCRdb keeps only in-frame clonotypes and omits some of them. The sample carries about 300,000 clones, about 85% recorded once. Material for sequencing was peripheral blood. The source is a man aged 18 to 35 with active or convalescent COVID-19.

This chain links TRBV5-1 with TRBJ2-7, with D maybe TRBD2 (5 bases). The germline CDR1 and CDR2 sequences are SGHRS and YFSETQ. V was cut by 10 bases and J by 3 bases, with 23 bases left in between. CDR3 length: 15 amino acids. The CDR3 loop reads CAGDDEGLDSYEQYF. CDR3 DNA: TGCGCCGGAGACGACGAAGGACTTGATAGCTACGAGCAGTACTTC. The full variable domain, rest sourced from reference TRBV5-1 and TRBJ2-7, is KAGVTQTPRYLIKTRGQQVTLSCSPISGHRSVSWYQQTPGQGLQFLFEYFSETQRNKGNFPGRFSGRQFSNSRSEMNVSTLELGDSALYLCAGDDEGLDSYEQYFGPGTRLTVT.

The V call is TRBV27, the J call TRBJ2-5; 7 nucleotides align to TRBD1. The J segment lost 4 bases and the V segment lost 5 bases, leaving 10 bases of the junction unmatched. The CDR3 runs 15 residues. The germline V gene encodes CDR1 MNHEY and CDR2 SMNVEV (reference sequence). In DNA, the CDR3 is TGTGCCAGCAGTAGATGGGACAGTAAGATAGAGACCCAGTACTTC. It yields the protein CASSRWDSKIETQYF.

The gene calls are TRBV4-1 and TRBJ2-1; D not resolved. The germline V gene has CDR1 MGHRA and CDR2 YSYEKL. The CDR3 is made up of 15 amino acids. Trimming cost V 4 bases and J 3 bases, with 13 bases left between them. CDR3 sequence reads: CASSRANFDYNEQFF. CDR3 DNA: TGCGCCAGCAGCCGAGCAAATTTTGACTACAATGAGCAGTTCTTC.

The V gene is TRBV10-2, the J gene TRBJ2-7; 8 bases are a match to TRBD1. The V segment lost 3 bases and the J segment 3 bases; nucleotides outside the gene matches: 13. CDR3 length: 17 amino acids. Germline CDR1 WSHSY, CDR2 SAAADI. The CDR3 region has the DNA TGCGCCAGCAGTGATAGCTTGGTGGGACAGGAGATCTACGAGCAGTACTTC. Translating gives CASSDSLVGQEIYEQYF.

The rearrangement joins TRBV3-1 (or the pseudogene TRBV3-2) to TRBJ2-1; D possibly corresponds to TRBD2 (7 bases). CDR1 is LGHDT, CDR2 YNNKEL, per germline (reference sequence). Between the trimmed V and J ends, which lost 4 bases and 7 bases, there was a span of 11 bases. The CDR3 has 13 residues. In DNA form, the CDR3 reads TGTGCCAGCAGCCTTAGGGGGGGGAATGAGCAGTTCTTC. This gives the protein CASSLRGGNEQFF.

This chain connects TRBV19 to TRBJ1-4; the match to TRBD1 covers 7 bases. The CDR3 is made up of 15 amino acids. The germline V gene encodes CDR1 LNHDA and CDR2 SQIVND (reference sequence). V trimming: 3 bases; J trimming: 2 bases; junction bases outside the gene matches: 3. The CDR3 protein is CASSMGRGTNEKLFF. The CDR3 coding sequence is TGTGCCAGTAGTATGGGCAGGGGGACTAATGAAAAACTGTTTTTT.

The rearrangement uses TRBV28 and TRBJ2-5; possible D gene TRBD2, 6 bases. CDR3 length: 14 residues. V was shortened by 6 bases and J by 7 bases, with 18 bases between the two germline ends. The germline V gene has CDR1 MDHEN and CDR2 SYDVKM. Here the CDR3 reads CASRGGTEEATQYF. The CDR3 DNA is TGTGCCAGCAGAGGAGGGACGGAGGAGGCGACCCAGTACTTC.

The CDR3 spells CASSRRTGGILNTEAFF. The DNA for the CDR3 is TGTGCCAGCAGCCGCAGGACAGGGGGGATACTGAACACTGAAGCTTTCTTT. The chain carries TRBV5-6 and TRBJ1-1; 10 nucleotides align to TRBD1. The CDR3 contains 17 residues. J lost 0 bases, V lost 4 bases, and 9 bases had no gene match. Germline CDR1 reads SGHDT; CDR2 reads YYEEEE.

The chain joins TRBV11-2 to TRBJ2-7; 9 bases agree with TRBD2. The germline V gene encodes CDR1 SGHAT and CDR2 FQNNGV. The CDR3 consists of 15 residues. The J segment lost 2 bases and the V segment lost 4 bases, leaving 6 bases of the junction unmatched. The CDR3 loop is CASSSLAGRAYEQYF. The CDR3 DNA is TGTGCCAGCAGCTCCCTAGCGGGGAGAGCCTACGAGCAGTACTTC.

V usage is TRBV19 and J usage is TRBJ1-3; 9 bases fit TRBD1. V lost 1 base, J lost 3 bases, and 10 bases stayed unmatched. The CDR3 is 18 amino acids. Germline CDR1 reads LNHDA; CDR2 reads SQIVND (reference sequence). CDR3 protein: CASSIVAPTGGLGNTIYF. For the CDR3, the DNA is TGTGCCAGTAGTATAGTCGCCCCGACAGGGGGACTTGGAAACACCATATATTTT.

The genes are TRBV10-1 and TRBJ2-7; possibly TRBD1 for D (6 bases). CDR1 is WNHNN and CDR2 is SYGVQD in the germline V gene (reference sequence). Trimming shortened V by 6 bases and J by 2 bases, and 17 bases separated the two germline ends. The CDR3 loop spans 15 amino acids. The CDR3 DNA sequence: TGCGCCAGCAGAAGACCGACAGGCCAGCCCTACGAGCAGTACTTC. Protein: CASRRPTGQPYEQYF.

The chain links TRBV5-1 to TRBJ1-3; 9 bases are shared with TRBD1. The CDR3 runs 17 residues. Germline CDR1 is SGHRS and CDR2 is YFSETQ. V shed 0 bases, J shed 2 bases, and the junction held 6 bases outside the gene matches. CDR3 sequence (DNA): TGCGCCAGCAGCTTGGCGGGACAGGGTCGAGCTGGAAACACCATATATTTT. Translated: CASSLAGQGRAGNTIYF.

This clone was recorded a few times. The chain is built from TRBV9 and TRBJ1-2; D not certain. Germline values: CDR1 SGDLS, CDR2 YYNGEE. Trimming pared 4 bases from V and 1 base from J, leaving 8 bases between. The CDR3 totals 13 residues. The CDR3 region has the DNA TGTGCCAGCAGCTCGGTGATTAACTATGGCTACACCTTC. Encoded protein: CASSSVINYGYTF.

This clone was detected once. The rearrangement joins TRBV5-1 to TRBJ2-3; 8 bases match TRBD2. CDR3 length: 17 residues. CDR1 is SGHRS, CDR2 YFSETQ, per germline. V lost 0 bases to trimming and J lost 4 bases; unmatched junction nucleotides: 10. CDR3 nucleotides: TGCGCCAGCAGCTTGGTGCCTCGAGCGGGAGTCGCAGATACGCAGTATTTT. Its translation: CASSLVPRAGVADTQYF.

The chain combines TRBV13 with TRBJ2-7; D ambiguous. There are 15 residues in the CDR3. V lost 5 bases and J lost 0, with 14 bases in between. Germline V lookup: CDR1 PRHDT, CDR2 FYEKMQ (reference sequence). Here the CDR3 reads CASSPGSAFSYEQYF. The CDR3 DNA is TGTGCCAGCAGCCCCGGGTCAGCCTTCTCCTACGAGCAGTACTTC.